Below are 12 T cell receptor beta chains sequenced from a single sample in a study of identical twins. Using its own MiXCR run on the 5' RACE reads, TCRdb lists one record per CDR3 protein. This sample carries 500,000 to 600,000 distinct CDR3 sequences, around 20% of them seen once, and the ten largest clones take about 0.91%. This sample was also put to use in a study of T cells expressing NK-cell markers.

Input material: CD4+ T cells sorted from blood. Receptor source: a woman aged 18-29 years in good health.

Only one count was recorded for this clonotype. The gene calls are TRBV2 and TRBJ2-1; 8 bases match TRBD2. This CDR3 region has 14 residues. The germline V gene encodes CDR1 SNHLY and CDR2 FYNNEI. With V trimmed by 7 bases and J by 6 bases, 8 bases remained unmatched. The CDR3 DNA reads as TGTGCCAGCACGCCCAGGACTAGCTCCAATGAGCAGTTCTTC. Encoded protein: CASTPRTSSNEQFF.

The chain uses TRBV5-4 and TRBJ2-3; TRBD2 matches at 8 bases. Germline V gives CDR1 SGHNT, CDR2 YYREEE (reference sequence). CDR3 size: 15 residues. J was trimmed by 3 bases and V by 2 bases; bases with no gene match: 5. This CDR3 reads CASSFIAGRTDTQYF. CDR3 DNA: TGTGCCAGCAGCTTTATAGCGGGAAGAACAGATACGCAGTATTTT.

This rearrangement joins TRBV5-1 to TRBJ2-7; 7 bases line up with TRBD1. The CDR3 runs to 13 residues. The germline V gene encodes CDR1 SGHRS and CDR2 YFSETQ. V gave up 1 base and J gave up 5 bases; unmatched junction bases: 3. CDR3 DNA: TGCGCCAGCAGCTTGACAGGGGCGGACGAGCAGTACTTC. It translates to CASSLTGADEQYF. Full variable domain (missing parts from reference TRBV5-1 and TRBJ2-7): KAGVTQTPRYLIKTRGQQVTLSCSPISGHRSVSWYQQTPGQGLQFLFEYFSETQRNKGNFPGRFSGRQFSNSRSEMNVSTLELGDSALYLCASSLTGADEQYFGPGTRLTVT.

This chain joins TRBV18 and TRBJ1-1; D gene ambiguous. CDR1 is KGHSH, CDR2 LQKENI, per germline. The CDR3 extends over 15 amino acids. With 3 bases removed from V and 4 bases from J, the gap between germline ends came to 15 bases. The CDR3 reads CASSPTREVGTEAFF. Written as DNA, the CDR3 is TGTGCCAGCTCACCGACAAGGGAGGTGGGCACTGAAGCTTTCTTT.

The chain carries TRBV7-2 and TRBJ2-7, with 10 positions matching TRBD2. Per the germline V gene, CDR1 is SGHTA and CDR2 is FQGNSA. The CDR3 is made up of 14 amino acids. V lost 4 bases and J lost 5; bases outside the gene matches: 5. CDR3 nucleotide sequence: TGTGCCAGCAGCTCAACTAGCGGGACGGACGAGCAGTACTTC. It specifies CASSSTSGTDEQYF. Variable domain in full (rest from reference TRBV7-2 and TRBJ2-7): GAGVSQSPSNKVTEKGKDVELRCDPISGHTALYWYRQSLGQGLEFLIYFQGNSAPDKSGLPSDRFSAERTGGSVSTLTIQRTQQEDSAVYLCASSSTSGTDEQYFGPGTRLTVT.

The chain couples TRBV4-3 to TRBJ2-3; no clear D gene. The CDR3 is made up of 17 amino acids. Germline V gene data show CDR1 as LGHNA and CDR2 as YSLEER. V was cut by 1 base and J by 2 bases, with 16 bases left in between. CDR3 nucleotide sequence: TGCGCCAGCAGCCAAGGGACGGGTGGGTCAGCCACAGATACGCAGTATTTT. It is translated as CASSQGTGGSATDTQYF.

The chain has TRBV7-9 and TRBJ1-1; D gene uncertain. V was cut by 1 base and J by 8 bases, with 5 bases left in between. Germline V gene lookup returns CDR1 SEHNR and CDR2 FQNEAQ (reference sequence). This CDR3 has 11 amino acids. This CDR3 is CASSLVLEAFF. Written as DNA, the CDR3 is TGTGCCAGCAGCTTAGTATTGGAAGCTTTCTTT.

This clonotype appeared a few times. This chain uses TRBV6-5 with TRBJ2-5, with 8 bases lining up with TRBD2. CDR1 and CDR2 (germline): MNHEY, SVGAGI. The junction had 6 bases not matched to a gene; V was cut back by 0 bases and J by 3 bases. This CDR3 contains 16 residues. The CDR3 bases are TGTGCCAGCAGTTACTCGTGGAAAGCGGGGGAAGAGACCCAGTACTTC. Its translation: CASSYSWKAGEETQYF.

This clonotype came up a few times. The chain joins TRBV12-3 or TRBV12-4 to TRBJ1-2; 8 nucleotides align to TRBD1. V lost 3 bases to trimming and J lost 4 bases; unmatched junction nucleotides: 1. The CDR3 length is 13 residues. Here the CDR3 reads CASSFQGAYGYTF. The CDR3 nucleotides read TGTGCCAGCAGTTTTCAGGGGGCCTATGGCTACACCTTC.

V gene TRBV20-1 combines with J gene TRBJ1-2; D remains ambiguous. The CDR3 is made up of 15 amino acids. Germline loops: CDR1 DFQATT, CDR2 SNEGSKA (reference sequence). Trimming stripped 1 base from V and 6 bases from J, with 18 bases between. The CDR3 bases are TGCAGTGCTAGAGCAAGCGGAAAACCGAGGGATGGCTACACCTTC. Translated: CSARASGKPRDGYTF.

This sequence joins TRBV5-1 and TRBJ2-5; 8 bases fit TRBD2. The CDR3 is 15 residues long. Germline V gene data show CDR1 as SGHRS and CDR2 as YFSETQ. After removal of 1 base from V and 5 bases from J, the junction contained 7 bases not matched to a gene. CDR3 region: CASSLYGRAEETQYF. The DNA of the CDR3 is TGCGCCAGCAGCTTGTACGGGAGGGCCGAGGAGACCCAGTACTTC.

This chain links TRBV3-1 with TRBJ2-2; D possibly corresponds to TRBD2 (6 bases). V lost 5 bases to trimming and J lost 0 bases, with 16 bases between them. There are 17 residues in the CDR3. Looked up from germline, CDR1 is LGHDT and CDR2 is YNNKEL (reference sequence). The CDR3 bases are TGTGCCAGCAGCACCGGGGCGGGGCTTCCGAACACCGGGGAGCTGTTTTTT. As protein: CASSTGAGLPNTGELFF.